Shown below are 28 T cell receptor beta chains from a single sample sequenced in a study of cytomegalovirus exposure and HLA in healthy donors. Profiled with immunoSEQ multiplex PCR; TCRdb holds only in-frame clones, not every one. The profile shows 50,000 or so clones, approximately 89% of them singletons. The sequenced sample was PBMCs. The receptor source for this set is a woman between 18 and 29 years old in good health and CMV-seropositive.

CDR3 nucleotide sequence: TGTGCCAGCAGCCCCTCTACGGGAGGGGACACTGAAGCTTTCTTT. It specifies CASSPSTGGDTEAFF. The rearrangement joins TRBV7-3 to TRBJ1-1; a possible D gene is TRBD1 (5 bases). This CDR3 region has 15 residues. V lost 5 bases and J lost 3, with 16 bases in between. Germline assignment: CDR1 SGHTA and CDR2 FQGTGA.

The genes are TRBV9 and TRBJ1-2; D not resolved. The CDR3 extends over 14 amino acids. Germline V lookup: CDR1 SGDLS, CDR2 YYNGEE. Trimming pared 0 bases from V and 4 bases from J, leaving 10 bases between. The CDR3 is CASSVAGELYGYTF. CDR3 nucleotides: TGTGCCAGCAGCGTAGCTGGAGAGCTCTATGGCTACACCTTC.

V usage is TRBV5-1 and J usage is TRBJ1-6; TRBD1 matches at 12 bases. With 3 bases clipped from V and 9 bases from J, the junction kept 4 bases outside the gene matches. Per germline, CDR1 SGHRS and CDR2 YFSETQ. The CDR3 loop spans 15 amino acids. The CDR3 DNA reads TGCGCCAGCAGCTCGGGACAGGGGGCGCGTTCACCCCTCCACTTT. It specifies CASSSGQGARSPLHF.

The chain joins TRBV5-6 to TRBJ1-5; 8 nucleotides agree with TRBD1. Germline assignment: CDR1 SGHDT and CDR2 YYEEEE. The CDR3 runs to 17 residues. Trimming cost V 5 bases and J 6 bases; bases outside gene matches: 16. In DNA form, the CDR3 reads TGTGCCAGCAGTAATGAAAGGACCAGGGGGCGCGGTCAGCCCCAGCATTTT. This translates into CASSNERTRGRGQPQHF. The whole variable domain, remainder taken from reference TRBV5-6 and TRBJ1-5, is DAGVTQSPTHLIKTRGQQVTLRCSPKSGHDTVSWYQQALGQGPQFIFQYYEEEERQRGNFPDRFSGHQFPNYSSELNVNALLLGDSALYLCASSNERTRGRGQPQHFGDGTRLSIL.

The rearrangement links TRBV19 to TRBJ1-6; D perhaps matches TRBD1 (6 bases). This CDR3 region has 14 residues. Germline-derived CDR1 and CDR2 are LNHDA and SQIVND (reference sequence). V gave up 3 bases and J gave up 7 bases, with 10 bases separating them. CDR3 sequence reads: CASSILTGNSPLHF. The CDR3 coding sequence is TGTGCCAGTAGTATTCTCACAGGGAATTCACCCCTCCACTTT. Supplemented by reference TRBV19 and TRBJ1-6, the full variable domain reads DGGITQSPKYLFRKEGQNVTLSCEQNLNHDAMYWYRQDPGQGLRLIYYSQIVNDFQKGDIAEGYSVSREKKESFPLTVTSAQKNPTAFYLCASSILTGNSPLHFGNGTRLTVT.

The V gene is TRBV5-1, the J gene TRBJ2-7; 7 bases are a match to TRBD2. The V and J ends lost 7 bases and 2 bases, in that order; junction bases with no gene match: 6. The CDR3 is 13 amino acids. Germline CDR1 reads SGHRS; CDR2 reads YFSETQ. CDR3 region: CASAMAGAYEQYF. In DNA, the CDR3 is TGCGCCAGCGCAATGGCGGGGGCCTACGAGCAGTACTTC.

The V gene is TRBV5-1, the J gene TRBJ2-6, with D perhaps TRBD2 (6 bases). Trimming took 4 bases from V and 0 from J, leaving 20 bases between them. Germline CDR1 and CDR2: SGHRS and YFSETQ. The CDR3 loop spans 19 amino acids. Here the CDR3 reads CASSLRLGDDFSGANVLTF. In nucleotides, the CDR3 is TGCGCCAGCAGCCTTAGACTAGGGGACGATTTCTCTGGGGCCAACGTCCTGACTTTC. The full variable domain, with the rest looked up from reference TRBV5-1 and TRBJ2-6, is KAGVTQTPRYLIKTRGQQVTLSCSPISGHRSVSWYQQTPGQGLQFLFEYFSETQRNKGNFPGRFSGRQFSNSRSEMNVSTLELGDSALYLCASSLRLGDDFSGANVLTFGAGSRLTVL.

V gene TRBV4-3 combines with J gene TRBJ2-2, with a possible D match to TRBD1 (5 bases). The V end was cut by 1 base, the J end by 5 bases, with 8 bases between. The CDR3 totals 14 residues. Germline CDR1 LGHNA, CDR2 YSLEER. As DNA, the CDR3 is TGCGCCAGCAGCCAAGCCAGGGATACCGGGGAGCTGTTTTTT. This gives the protein CASSQARDTGELFF.

The chain couples TRBV7-9 to TRBJ2-3; a possible D gene is TRBD1 (6 bases). The V end lost 5 bases, the J end lost 0 bases, and 9 bases lay between the germline ends. Germline V CDR1 and CDR2: SEHNR, FQNEAQ (reference sequence). The CDR3 is 14 amino acids. Written as DNA, the CDR3 is TGTGCCAGCAGCAGAGGACAGAGCACAGATACGCAGTATTTT. This encodes CASSRGQSTDTQYF.

The chain carries TRBV18 and TRBJ1-4; 8 nucleotides match TRBD1. V lost 3 bases and J lost 7; bases outside the gene matches: 4. The germline gives CDR1 KGHSH, CDR2 LQKENI. CDR3 length equals 14 residues. CDR3 amino acids: CASSPGTGGEKLFF. The CDR3 DNA sequence: TGTGCCAGCTCACCTGGGACAGGAGGTGAAAAACTGTTTTTT.

The J gene is TRBJ2-1, the V gene TRBV5-1; no reliable D call. This CDR3 contains 15 residues. V lost 0 bases and J lost 1, with 8 bases in between. Germline V gives CDR1 SGHRS, CDR2 YFSETQ. In DNA, the CDR3 is TGCGCCAGCAGCTTGGAGGCTAGTTCCTACAATGAGCAGTTCTTC. It translates to CASSLEASSYNEQFF.

This clone was counted between two and nine times. V and J are TRBV4-3 and TRBJ1-2; 7 nucleotides line up with TRBD1. The J segment lost 2 bases and the V segment lost 0 bases, leaving 3 bases of the junction unmatched. Germline CDR1 LGHNA, CDR2 YSLEER. This CDR3 is built from 15 residues. The CDR3 sequence is CASSQDARGNYGYTF. The CDR3 DNA follows: TGCGCCAGCAGCCAAGATGCCAGGGGGAACTATGGCTACACCTTC.

V usage is TRBV5-5 and J usage is TRBJ2-3; D is perhaps TRBD2 (5 bases). The germline V and J ends were trimmed by 3 bases and 1 base, with 12 bases remaining between them. This CDR3 contains 15 residues. CDR1 is SGHKS and CDR2 is YYEKEE in the germline V gene (reference sequence). CDR3: CASSWTLGGTDTQYF. The CDR3 coding sequence is TGTGCCAGCAGCTGGACTCTTGGAGGCACAGATACGCAGTATTTT.

The chain recombines TRBV7-2 with TRBJ1-3; D unclear. Germline assignment: CDR1 SGHTA and CDR2 FQGNSA. Trimming left V 1 base short and J 4 bases short, with 5 bases between. This CDR3 region has 13 residues. In DNA, the CDR3 is TGTGCCAGCAGCTTAGGTCGGGGAAACACCATATATTTT. Encoded protein: CASSLGRGNTIYF. The full variable domain, in which reference TRBV7-2 and TRBJ1-3 provide the parts outside the CDR3, is GAGVSQSPSNKVTEKGKDVELRCDPISGHTALYWYRQSLGQGLEFLIYFQGNSAPDKSGLPSDRFSAERTGGSVSTLTIQRTQQEDSAVYLCASSLGRGNTIYFGEGSWLTVV.

The CDR3 DNA sequence: TGTGCCAGCAGCTTGGCAGGCAATCAGCCCCAGCATTTT. Protein: CASSLAGNQPQHF. V and J are TRBV5-4 and TRBJ1-5; unclear D gene. The germline V gene encodes CDR1 SGHNT and CDR2 YYREEE (reference sequence). This CDR3 has 13 residues. V was trimmed by 0 bases and J by 2 bases, leaving 3 bases between them.

This clone was seen a few times. The chain carries TRBV28 and TRBJ2-7; the match to TRBD2 covers 9 bases. The V gene's germline CDR1 is MDHEN and CDR2 SYDVKM. This CDR3 region has 15 residues. After removal of 1 base from V and 2 bases from J, the junction contained 3 bases not matched to a gene. The CDR3 here is CASSLYPSGAYEQYF. The CDR3 region has the DNA TGTGCCAGCAGTTTATACCCTAGCGGGGCCTACGAGCAGTACTTC.

The rearrangement joins TRBV7-9 to TRBJ1-5; D remains ambiguous. Germline V gene lookup returns CDR1 SEHNR and CDR2 FQNEAQ (reference sequence). V shed 5 bases and J shed 6 bases, with 17 bases lying between them. The CDR3 covers 15 residues. CDR3 sequence: CASSPGLNSGQPQHF. The CDR3 nucleotides are TGTGCCAGCAGCCCCGGACTTAACTCCGGTCAGCCCCAGCATTTT.

The V gene is TRBV30, the J gene TRBJ1-4, with a tentative D call TRBD1 (6 bases). Per germline, CDR1 GTSNPN and CDR2 SVGIG (reference sequence). This CDR3 comprises 15 residues. This chain's CDR3 is CAWGTPGATNEKLFF. DNA for the CDR3: TGTGCATGGGGGACCCCAGGGGCGACTAATGAAAAACTGTTTTTT.

The gene calls are TRBV11-1 and TRBJ2-5; D not certain. Germline assignment: CDR1 SGHAT and CDR2 FQDESV (reference sequence). V lost 1 base to trimming and J lost 2 bases, with 5 bases between them. This CDR3 is built from 13 residues. The CDR3 loop reads CASSLGQQETQYF. CDR3 bases: TGTGCCAGCAGCTTAGGGCAGCAAGAGACCCAGTACTTC.

The chain is built from TRBV4-2 and TRBJ2-3, with a tentative D call TRBD1 (6 bases). Germline V CDR1 and CDR2: LGHNA, YNFKEQ. Trimming shortened V by 3 bases and J by 0 bases, and 10 bases separated the two germline ends. CDR3 size: 15 residues. The CDR3 bases are TGTGCCAGCAGCCAGCAGGGGACCAGCACAGATACGCAGTATTTT. Translating it yields CASSQQGTSTDTQYF.

V gene TRBV29-1 combines with J gene TRBJ2-7; TRBD1 is a possible D gene (6 bases). The length of the CDR3 is 14 residues. Trimming removed 1 base at V and 2 bases at J, with 12 bases between. From germline, CDR1 is SQVTM and CDR2 ANQGSEA. CDR3 DNA: TGCAGCGTTGAAGTCGAAAGGACAGCCTACGAGCAGTACTTC. Its translation: CSVEVERTAYEQYF.

This chain uses TRBV19 with TRBJ2-6; 8 bases are shared with TRBD1. The CDR3 totals 13 residues. CDR1 and CDR2 from the germline V gene are LNHDA and SQIVND (reference sequence). V was pared by 5 bases and J by 11 bases, with 5 bases of the junction left unmatched. CDR3 protein: CASSRDRLDVLTF. In DNA form, the CDR3 reads TGTGCCAGTAGTCGGGACAGGCTGGACGTCCTGACTTTC.

This clone came up once. The V gene is TRBV5-1, the J gene TRBJ1-1; the D gene is possibly TRBD1 (6 bases). Germline-derived CDR1 and CDR2 are SGHRS and YFSETQ. This CDR3 comprises 14 residues. V was trimmed by 4 bases and J by 2 bases, leaving 12 bases between them. The chain's CDR3 is CASSLGQPNTEAFF. The CDR3 DNA follows: TGCGCCAGCAGCCTAGGACAGCCCAACACTGAAGCTTTCTTT.

The V gene is TRBV5-8, the J gene TRBJ2-2; 10 positions match TRBD2. CDR3 length: 18 amino acids. Trimming at V came to 0 bases and at J to 4 bases, leaving 9 bases not matched to a gene. Germline assignment: CDR1 SGHTS and CDR2 YDEGEE. CDR3 sequence: CASSLEIAGGLGTGELFF. CDR3 DNA sequence: TGTGCCAGCAGCTTGGAGATAGCGGGGGGATTAGGCACCGGGGAGCTGTTTTTT.

V and J are TRBV28 and TRBJ1-1, with D unclear. This CDR3 has 14 residues. V shed 7 bases and J shed 10 bases, with 22 bases lying between them. Per germline, CDR1 MDHEN and CDR2 SYDVKM. The CDR3 loop reads CASTPLEQWSAAFF. The CDR3 DNA reads as TGTGCCAGCACTCCCCTGGAACAGTGGTCGGCAGCTTTCTTT.

The sample holds one count of this clone. The genes are TRBV23-1 and TRBJ2-4; tentative D call: TRBD1 (7 bases). TRBV23-1 is sorted into the ORF group, with uncertain function. The length of the CDR3 is 15 residues. The ends were cut back, 5 bases at V and 0 bases at J, with 11 bases in the middle. CDR3 sequence: CASSSGGLAKNIQYF. DNA of the CDR3: TGCGCCAGCAGTTCAGGGGGGCTAGCCAAAAACATTCAGTACTTC.

This chain uses TRBV5-1 with TRBJ2-1; weak D call: TRBD2 (7 bases). The germline V gene has CDR1 SGHRS and CDR2 YFSETQ. With 7 bases removed from V and 5 bases from J, the gap between germline ends came to 16 bases. The CDR3 length is 14 residues. This chain's CDR3 is CASRRRGGHNEQFF. The CDR3 coding sequence is TGCGCCAGCCGCCGTCGCGGGGGCCACAATGAGCAGTTCTTC.

This sequence joins TRBV10-3 and TRBJ1-2; D not resolved. Germline V CDR1 and CDR2: ENHRY, SYGVKD. This CDR3 is 15 amino acids long. Trimming removed 3 bases at V and 4 bases at J, with 15 bases between. The CDR3 nucleotides are TGTGCCATCAGTGAAGTGAGGGAGCCCCTCTATGGCTACACCTTC. It translates to CAISEVREPLYGYTF.